What follows is one T cell receptor beta chain and its context. No antigen is known for it. No base-level quality is on record; no much larger clone is a single base apart. Collaborating institutions collected whole blood in K2EDTA tubes following their own protocols. Collaborator samples were shipped for TCRbeta analysis as frozen whole blood, isolated PBMCs, or DNA extracted from either sample type. Per the germline V gene, SGHTA is the CDR1 and FQGNSA is the CDR2. From the cysteine through the phenylalanine, the CDR3 covers 16 amino acids. Only CDR3 DNA remains: 48 bases, in frame from the first base. V gives up 2 bases and J gives up 1 base, and the segment between their germline ends measures 12 bases. This entry belongs to a study of blood T cell repertoires in COVID-19 (TCRdb year 2020). Regarding the complete study: The collaborator samples originated in the United States, Italy and Spain and spanned the acute and convalescent phases of COVID-19. The samples were drawn from the first 160 participants of the ongoing ImmuneRACE study and from roughly 1,300 subjects provided by 6 global collaborators. The prospective study material was composed of cDNA or gDNA derived from T cells, B-cell-depleted T cells, or PBMCs. The repertoires were released in a freely available public database intended as a resource for research on the immune response to SARS-CoV-2. Subjects who had been exposed to COVID-19, were actively infected with it, or had recovered from it provided the deeply sampled blood TCRbeta repertoires that made up the dataset. Nearly every sample came with metadata listing a de-identified subject ID, COVID-19 status, age in years and sex. Where available, HLA class I and class II types were taken from metadata supplied by the sample provider and were not determined by assay-based typing. Study-wide conclusions, independent of this receptor: Clinical and demographic metadata were provided uncurated, with the amount varying by source and participant.

The immunoSEQ Assay, a bias-controlled multiplex PCR, was used to amplify TCRbeta CDR3 regions from genomic DNA. Per the source publication's procedure: Within the assay, amplification of reference gene primers was used to estimate how many nucleated cells each sample contained. To quantify the absolute abundance of each unique TCRbeta CDR3 rearrangement, sequence reads were collapsed and filtered. Productive Simpson clonality was computed per sample as the square root of Simpson's diversity index over productive rearrangements. Here the immuneACCESS table is served through TCRdb, limited to in-frame sequences with V and J called. Missing clones are a known gap in these copies; in checked studies unresolved V genes cover under half, and the rest lacks a known reason. V, J and clone size were drawn from that table, and D and trimming were deduced from the DNA. This sample comprises some 45,000 clones, approximately 80% of them detected only once. Around a fifth of the sample is held by the ten biggest clonotypes.

The sequence was obtained from a man between 65 and 85 years old with acute or convalescent COVID-19. Material: peripheral blood. The chain is made from TRBV7-2 and TRBJ1-5, and perhaps TRBD1 as D gene, on 5 matching bases. The CDR3 region reads CASSLTGHRSNQPQHF. The DNA sequence is given as TGTGCCAGCAGCTTAACCGGCCACAGGAGCAATCAGCCCCAGCATTTT.